The TCR beta chain described here comes from a study of blood T cells in healthy people across ages. Turning to the study itself: For every two T cells, template switching captured about one barcoded beta molecule.

General study results and limits: As age increased, TCR beta diversity per million T cells fell in a roughly linear fashion. The donors' CMV status was not determined, possibly confounding changes in expanded clonotypes.

This clonotype was observed once. What it recognizes is unknown. This may come from a read error, since a much larger clone is one base off. A second PCR of 7 to 11 cycles used a sample-barcoded 5' primer and a J-beta primer mix. TCRdb re-called the 5' RACE reads through MiXCR, storing one row per CDR3 protein. The top ten hold roughly 31% of the sample, which has hundreds of thousands of distinct CDR3 sequences, about 52% seen once. CDR1 and CDR2 from the germline V gene are SGHTA and FQGNSA. CDR3 size: 13 residues. Trimming stripped 1 base from V and 7 bases from J, with 11 bases between. Per-sample yields of isolated PBMCs were at least 6 million.

Sequencing was done on a sample of blood. V is TRBV7-2 and J is TRBJ2-7, with a tentative D call TRBD2 (6 bases). This TCR came from a woman aged 60-70 years in good health. The CDR3 spells CASSLGAGNEQYF. CDR3 DNA: TGTGCCAGCAGCTTAGGCGCGGGGAATGAGCAGTACTTC.